The entry below describes one T cell receptor (beta chain). Germline CDR1 SGHTA, CDR2 FQGTGA. The V and J ends lost 5 bases and 15 bases, in that order; junction bases with no gene match: 13. CDR3 length: 13 residues. These data come from a study of T cell changes during pregnancy in multiple sclerosis. Only in-frame clones appear in the TCRdb table, and some are missing; sequencing was by immunoSEQ multiplex PCR. Of some 71,000 clones detected, around 90% appear once; the ten largest clones hold more than 1.1%. The J gene is TRBJ2-4, the V gene TRBV7-3; the match to TRBD1 covers 7 bases. The sequenced sample was peripheral blood, obtained after pregnancy. This receptor was obtained from a female donor with multiple sclerosis, enrolled in a pregnancy study. The CDR3 nucleotides are TGTGCCAGCAGCGCAAGTCCCGGGACAGTGAGGTACTTC. The encoded protein is CASSASPGTVRYF. Using reference TRBV7-3 and TRBJ2-4 for the parts outside the CDR3, the full variable domain is GAGVSQTPSNKVTEKGKYVELRCDPISGHTALYWYRQSLGQGPEFLIYFQGTGAADDSGLPNDRFFAVRPEGSVSTLKIQRTERGDSAVYLCASSASPGTVRYFGAGTRLSVL.